These T cell receptor beta chains were read from a single sample in a study of T cell repertoires in cytomegalovirus infection. TCRdb used MiXCR to reprocess the reads, holding one entry per CDR3 protein. The repertoire holds about 300,000 distinct CDR3 sequences, with 9.6% as singletons. Specimen: PBMCs. The receptors originated from a human donor in good health (CMV status not recorded). Some clones in this sample may be carry-over from other donors' samples. Both conserved end residues are part of each CDR3. A D gene is named only where the DNA matches it firmly. Only part of the rows carry a size: once, few, many, or a class if the clone is expanded.

D gene	V gene	clone size	J gene	CDR3 protein	CDR3 DNA
NA	TRBV4-3	many	TRBJ1-1	CASSQRQMNTEAFF	TGCGCCAGCAGCCAACGGCAGATGAACACTGAAGCTTTCTTT
NA	TRBV19	few	TRBJ1-3	CASSEVKGTFSGNTIYF	TGTGCCAGTAGTGAAGTCAAGGGGACCTTCTCTGGAAACACCATATATTTT
NA	TRBV7-9	many	TRBJ2-2	CASSLRAGELFF	TGTGCCAGCAGCTTAAGGGCCGGGGAGCTGTTTTTT
NA	TRBV20-1	NA	TRBJ1-2	CSVAGLNYGYTF	TGCAGTGTAGCGGGACTCAACTATGGCTACACCTTC
TRBD1	TRBV25-1	many	TRBJ1-1	CASSDDRGGTEAFF	TGTGCCAGCAGTGATGACAGGGGGGGTACTGAAGCTTTCTTT
NA	TRBV12-3/TRBV12-4	many	TRBJ1-1	CASSLARGLRSEAFF	TGTGCCAGCAGTTTAGCGCGGGGATTACGCTCTGAAGCTTTCTTT
NA	TRBV6-1	few	TRBJ2-2	CASRTGDKNTGELFF	TGTGCCAGCAGAACGGGGGACAAAAACACCGGGGAGCTGTTTTTT
NA	TRBV19	many	TRBJ2-1	CASSADKNEQFF	TGTGCCAGTAGTGCGGACAAGAATGAGCAGTTCTTC
NA	TRBV10-3	few	TRBJ1-2	CAITQGDRSYGYTF	TGTGCCATCACCCAGGGTGATCGTAGCTATGGCTACACCTTC
TRBD2	TRBV20-1	NA	TRBJ2-5	CSARDLAGGQETQYF	TGCAGTGCTAGAGATTTAGCGGGGGGCCAAGAGACCCAGTACTTC
NA	TRBV19	few	TRBJ2-1	CASSNQGVRNSYNEQFF	TGTGCCAGTAGTAATCAAGGAGTGAGGAACTCCTACAATGAGCAGTTCTTC
NA	TRBV29-1	NA	TRBJ1-1	CSVKMSNTEAFF	TGCAGCGTTAAGATGTCGAACACTGAAGCTTTCTTT
NA	TRBV19	many	TRBJ2-2	CASSIGNTGELFF	TGTGCCAGTTCTATCGGGAACACCGGGGAGCTGTTTTTT
NA	TRBV12-3/TRBV12-4	NA	TRBJ1-2	CASRNSRFDVYGYTF	TGTGCCAGCAGAAATTCCAGGTTTGATGTTTATGGCTACACCTTC
TRBD1	TRBV27	many	TRBJ2-1	CASRRQGWLGDEQFF	TGTGCCAGCAGACGACAGGGGTGGCTGGGAGATGAGCAGTTCTTC
NA	TRBV20-1	many	TRBJ1-5	CSARVHFNQPQHF	TGCAGTGCTAGAGTGCATTTCAATCAGCCCCAGCATTTT
NA	TRBV20-1	few	TRBJ1-4	CSARDGGWGEKLFF	TGCAGTGCTAGAGATGGGGGATGGGGTGAAAAACTGTTTTTT
NA	TRBV7-8	many	TRBJ1-4	CASSLDGAFTNEKLFF	TGTGCCAGCAGCTTAGACGGGGCTTTTACTAATGAAAAACTGTTTTTT
NA	TRBV20-1	many	TRBJ1-4	CSASVLAGGTRKLFF	TGCAGTGCTAGTGTCCTCGCCGGTGGAACGCGAAAACTGTTTTTT
NA	TRBV7-2	many	TRBJ2-3	CASSLGVRDTDTQYF	TGTGCCAGCAGCTTAGGGGTCCGCGACACAGATACGCAGTATTTT
NA	TRBV3-1	many	TRBJ2-6	CASSRRELGANVLTF	TGTGCCAGCAGCCGCAGGGAACTTGGGGCCAACGTCCTGACTTTC
NA	TRBV7-2	many	TRBJ1-3	CASSLAPPEGGNTIYF	TGTGCCAGCAGCTTAGCGCCCCCGGAGGGAGGAAACACCATATATTTT
TRBD2	TRBV19	many	TRBJ2-1	CASSIDHSGGPYNEQFF	TGTGCCAGTAGTATAGACCACTCGGGGGGGCCCTACAATGAGCAGTTCTTC
NA	TRBV4-3	many	TRBJ1-2	CASSQAGTFYGYTF	TGCGCCAGCAGCCAAGCCGGGACCTTCTATGGCTACACCTTC
NA	TRBV5-6	many	TRBJ1-2	CASSFSGNYLYGYTF	TGTGCCAGCAGCTTTTCAGGGAACTATCTGTATGGCTACACCTTC
TRBD1	TRBV20-1	NA	TRBJ2-1	CSAHEISQGAYNEQFF	TGCAGTGCGCATGAGATCAGCCAGGGGGCCTACAATGAGCAGTTCTTC
TRBD1	TRBV19	many	TRBJ2-1	CASSDQGADYNEQFF	TGTGCCAGTAGTGATCAGGGGGCGGACTACAATGAGCAGTTCTTC
TRBD1	TRBV20-1	many	TRBJ1-1	CSARDLTGGYTEAFF	TGCAGTGCTAGAGATCTGACAGGGGGCTACACTGAAGCTTTCTTT
NA	TRBV20-1	many	TRBJ1-2	CSASREGGTFGYTF	TGCAGTGCTAGCCGGGAGGGGGGTACGTTTGGCTACACCTTC
NA	TRBV18	many	TRBJ2-1	CASSQTDGTAQFF	TGTGCCAGCTCTCAGACCGACGGGACCGCCCAGTTCTTC
NA	TRBV5-1	NA	TRBJ2-1	CASSLDGAPSGNEQFF	TGCGCCAGCAGCTTGGACGGGGCTCCTAGTGGCAATGAGCAGTTCTTC
TRBD2	TRBV7-2	many	TRBJ2-1	CASSYRGGLSYNEQFF	TGTGCCAGCAGCTACCGCGGGGGGTTATCCTACAATGAGCAGTTCTTC
TRBD1	TRBV7-2	many	TRBJ1-3	CASSIQGGSGNTIYF	TGTGCCAGCAGCATACAGGGGGGCTCTGGAAACACCATATATTTT
NA	TRBV27	NA	TRBJ2-6	CACSLQSSGANVLTF	TGTGCCTGCAGTTTGCAGTCCTCTGGGGCCAACGTCCTGACTTTC
TRBD2	TRBV7-2	many	TRBJ2-5	CASSLTSGDQETQYF	TGTGCCAGCAGCCTCACTAGCGGAGATCAAGAGACCCAGTACTTC
NA	TRBV12-3/TRBV12-4	NA	TRBJ1-5	CASSRGGSSNQPQHF	TGTGCCAGCAGTCGCGGCGGGAGTAGCAATCAGCCCCAGCATTTT
NA	TRBV6-5	few	TRBJ2-3	CASSSRGRGTQYF	TGTGCCAGCAGTTCGCGTGGACGGGGTACGCAGTATTTT
NA	TRBV6-1	many	TRBJ2-2	CASNWKLANTGELFF	TGTGCCAGCAATTGGAAATTGGCGAACACCGGGGAGCTGTTTTTT
NA	TRBV6-5	NA	TRBJ1-2	CASSYENGRGYTF	TGTGCCAGCAGTTACGAGAATGGAAGGGGCTACACCTTC
NA	TRBV28	many	TRBJ2-3	CASTGDRRLGMVTDTQYF	TGTGCCAGCACCGGAGACAGGCGGCTCGGGATGGTCACAGATACGCAGTATTTT
NA	TRBV20-1	many	TRBJ1-5	CSAPDRERDQPQHF	TGCAGTGCCCCGGACAGAGAACGGGATCAGCCCCAGCATTTT
NA	TRBV7-2	many	TRBJ1-5	CASTEDGNQPQHF	TGTGCCAGCACAGAGGATGGCAATCAGCCCCAGCATTTT
TRBD1	TRBV20-1	many	TRBJ2-4	CSAREPGQGARGQYF	TGCAGTGCTAGAGAGCCGGGACAGGGGGCGCGTGGGCAGTACTTC
TRBD1	TRBV6-1	many	TRBJ1-2	CASSSPDRGDYGYTF	TGTGCCAGCAGTTCCCCGGACAGGGGGGACTATGGCTACACCTTC
NA	TRBV18	NA	TRBJ1-1	CASSPVILNTEAFF	TGTGCCAGCTCACCAGTCATTTTGAACACTGAAGCTTTCTTT
NA	TRBV10-3	few	TRBJ1-2	CAISERDGYGYTF	TGTGCCATCAGTGAGAGGGACGGCTATGGCTACACCTTC
NA	TRBV7-9	many	TRBJ2-7	CASTAGVSSYEQYF	TGTGCCAGCACCGCTGGGGTTAGCTCCTACGAGCAGTACTTC
NA	TRBV6-2/TRBV6-3	many	TRBJ2-1	CASSMGYNEQFF	TGTGCCAGCAGTATGGGATACAATGAGCAGTTCTTC
NA	TRBV6-1	many	TRBJ2-2	CAIWGTTGELFF	TGTGCCATCTGGGGGACTACCGGGGAGCTGTTTTTT
TRBD1	TRBV2	few	TRBJ2-5	CASSFDRGMETQYF	TGTGCCAGCAGTTTCGACAGGGGGATGGAGACCCAGTACTTC
NA	TRBV20-1	many	TRBJ2-1	CSARDTTTTYSEQFF	TGCAGTGCTAGAGATACGACTACCACCTACAGTGAGCAGTTCTTC